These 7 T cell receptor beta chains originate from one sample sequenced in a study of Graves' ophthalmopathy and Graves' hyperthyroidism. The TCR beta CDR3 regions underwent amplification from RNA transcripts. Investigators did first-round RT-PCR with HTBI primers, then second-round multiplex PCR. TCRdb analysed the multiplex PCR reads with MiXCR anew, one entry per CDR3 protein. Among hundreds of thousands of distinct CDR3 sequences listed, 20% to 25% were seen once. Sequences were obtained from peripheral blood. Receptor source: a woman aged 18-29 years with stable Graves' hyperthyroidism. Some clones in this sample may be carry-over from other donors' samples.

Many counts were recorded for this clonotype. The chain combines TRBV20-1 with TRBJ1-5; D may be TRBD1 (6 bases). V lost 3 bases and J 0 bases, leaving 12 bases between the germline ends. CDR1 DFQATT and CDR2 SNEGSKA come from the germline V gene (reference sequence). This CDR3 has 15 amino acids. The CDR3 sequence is CSASRGLSSNQPQHF. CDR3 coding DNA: TGCAGTGCTAGCAGGGGCCTGAGTAGCAATCAGCCCCAGCATTTT.

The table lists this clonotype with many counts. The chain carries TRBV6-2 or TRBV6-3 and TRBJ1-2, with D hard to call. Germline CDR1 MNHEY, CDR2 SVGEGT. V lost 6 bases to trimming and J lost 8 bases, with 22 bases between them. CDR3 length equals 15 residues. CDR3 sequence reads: CASSPPPGLGGGYTF. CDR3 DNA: TGTGCCAGCAGCCCCCCCCCCGGGCTGGGTGGCGGCTACACCTTC.

For the CDR3, the DNA is TGTGCCAGCAGTTTAGAGGCTGGGAGTAACTATGGCTACACCTTC. This sequence encodes CASSLEAGSNYGYTF. The gene calls are TRBV12-3 or TRBV12-4 and TRBJ1-2; no clear D gene. V was clipped by 1 base and J by 1 base, with 10 bases between them. The CDR3 length is 15 residues.

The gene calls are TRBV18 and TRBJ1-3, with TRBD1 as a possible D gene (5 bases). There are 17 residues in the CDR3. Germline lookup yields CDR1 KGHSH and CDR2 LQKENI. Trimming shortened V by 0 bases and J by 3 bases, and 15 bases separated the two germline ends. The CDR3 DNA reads TGTGCCAGCTCACCACCGCAAATCAGGGTGTATGGAAACACCATATATTTT. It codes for CASSPPQIRVYGNTIYF.

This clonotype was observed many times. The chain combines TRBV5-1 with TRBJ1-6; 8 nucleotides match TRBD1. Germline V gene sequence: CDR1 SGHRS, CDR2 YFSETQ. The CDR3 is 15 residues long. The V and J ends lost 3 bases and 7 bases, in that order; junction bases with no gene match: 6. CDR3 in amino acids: CASSSSTGENSPLHF. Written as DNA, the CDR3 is TGCGCCAGCAGCTCCTCGACAGGGGAGAATTCACCCCTCCACTTT.

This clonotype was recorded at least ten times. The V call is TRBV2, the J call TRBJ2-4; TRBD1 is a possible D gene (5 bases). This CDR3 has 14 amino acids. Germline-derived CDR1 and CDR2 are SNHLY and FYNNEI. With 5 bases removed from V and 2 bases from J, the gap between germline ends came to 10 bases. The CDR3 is CASSLRQTKNIQYF. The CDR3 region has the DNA TGTGCCAGCAGTCTACGACAGACCAAAAACATTCAGTACTTC.

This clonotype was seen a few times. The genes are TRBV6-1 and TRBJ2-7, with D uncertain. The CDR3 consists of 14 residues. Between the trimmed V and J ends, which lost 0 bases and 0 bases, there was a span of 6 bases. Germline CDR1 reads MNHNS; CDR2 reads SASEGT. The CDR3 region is CASSEAGYSYEQYF. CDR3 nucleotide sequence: TGTGCCAGCAGTGAAGCGGGTTACTCCTACGAGCAGTACTTC.